The T cell receptor (beta chain) under discussion was sequenced for a study of ipilimumab plus nivolumab after autologous stem cell transplantation. Background on the study: DLBCL patients had primary refractory or relapsed disease.

V gave up 2 bases and J gave up 6 bases, with 14 bases separating them. Germline V gene sequence: CDR1 KGHSH, CDR2 LQKENI. The CDR3 loop spans 15 amino acids. Findings of the study overall: Authors suggest TCR repertoire, Treg phenotype and gut microbiota support further study.

This clone was observed once. Its antigen is as yet unknown. Checkpoint therapy with ipilimumab 1 mg/kg began 14 to 28 days after transplant. Through week 26, nivolumab 3 mg/kg IV was given weeks 1, 4, 7, 10, then biweekly. Assay used: immunoSEQ multiplex PCR; TCRdb lists only in-frame clones, some missing. The sample yields roughly 86,000 clones, approximately 86% seen once. The sequences come from PBMCs, collected in a trial of ipilimumab plus nivolumab as post-transplant consolidation. The sequence derives from a male donor with diffuse large B-cell lymphoma. The chain recombines TRBV18 with TRBJ2-1; D might be TRBD1 (5 bases). CDR3 in DNA: TGTGCCAGCTCACCAATACGGCAGGGTGGCAATGAGCAGTTCTTC. This codes for CASSPIRQGGNEQFF. Full variable domain (missing parts from reference TRBV18 and TRBJ2-1): NAGVMQNPRHLVRRRGQEARLRCSPMKGHSHVYWYRQLPEEGLKFMVYLQKENIIDESGMPKERFSAEFPKEGPSILRIQQVVRGDSAAYFCASSPIRQGGNEQFFGPGTRLTVL.